This T cell receptor beta chain was recovered during a study of shared clonotypes between healthy human individuals. The sample holds a few counts of this clone. Assay: immunoSEQ multiplex PCR; the TCRdb copy retains only in-frame clones and omits some. The sample has roughly 2.5 million clones, 90% to 95% seen once. The CDR3 totals 14 residues. Trimming cost V 6 bases and J 4 bases, with 16 bases left between them. CDR1 and CDR2 from the germline V gene are SGHDT and YYEEEE. Sequenced material: naive CD4+ T cells sorted from blood. Subset specified: CD45RA+ positively selected. The sequence came from a man between 18 and 29 years old in good health. This chain uses TRBV5-6 with TRBJ1-2; no reliable D call. As DNA, the CDR3 is TGTGCCAGCACCCTCGTACCGGAGGCCTATGGCTACACCTTC. It encodes CASTLVPEAYGYTF.